These T cell receptor beta chains were read from a single sample in a study of blood T cell repertoires in COVID-19. Produced via immunoSEQ multiplex PCR; TCRdb's table is partial and in-frame only. The table lists under 60,000 clones, 83% of them singletons, with 5.3% in the top ten. Material: peripheral blood. These TCRs come from a human donor in a cohort sampled during active COVID-19. The CDR3 runs from the conserved cysteine through the conserved F or W. The D gene is left open where the match is weak. The listing skips clone size in some rows; elsewhere it reads once, few, many or a size class.

j_gene,v_gene,d_gene,abundance,CDR3nt,CDR3aa
TRBJ2-3,TRBV4-2,TRBD2,medium-sized,TGTGCCAGCAGCCAAGGCGGGGGGGCAGATACGCAGTATTTT,CASSQGGGADTQYF
TRBJ1-1,TRBV12-3/TRBV12-4,NA,NA,TGTGCCAGTGCCAACAGGGCCCTCCCTGAAGCTTTCTTT,CASANRALPEAFF
TRBJ2-7,TRBV12-3/TRBV12-4,TRBD2,NA,TGTGCCAGCAAAAGCGGGAGATCCTACGAGCAGTACTTC,CASKSGRSYEQYF
TRBJ2-3,TRBV9,NA,NA,TGTGCCAGCAGCGTAGATGAGGGAAATACGCAGTATTTT,CASSVDEGNTQYF
TRBJ2-3,TRBV6-2/TRBV6-3,TRBD2,NA,TGTGCCAGCAGTTACGACGCGGGAGGGCCTAATACGCAGTATTTT,CASSYDAGGPNTQYF
TRBJ1-5,TRBV2,TRBD1,NA,TGTGCCAGCAGTCCCGGGACAGGGGGCAATCAGCCCCAGCATTTT,CASSPGTGGNQPQHF
TRBJ2-7,TRBV2,NA,NA,TGTGCCAGCAGTGAAGGTAGTGAGAGAAACTACGAGCAGTACTTC,CASSEGSERNYEQYF
TRBJ1-6,TRBV4-2,TRBD1,once,TGTGCCAGCAGCCAACCACAGGGGTCTGGAAATAATTCACCCCTCCACTTT,CASSQPQGSGNNSPLHF
TRBJ2-5,TRBV30,TRBD2,NA,TGTGCCTGGAGTAATAAGGGACTAGCGGGGGTAACCCAGTACTTC,CAWSNKGLAGVTQYF
TRBJ1-6,TRBV6-4,NA,NA,TGTGCCAGCAGTGCTGGCGGGGGTAATTCACCCCTCCACTTT,CASSAGGGNSPLHF
TRBJ2-7,TRBV4-1,NA,few,TGCGCCAGCAGCCAAGGGACATACCAGCCCTACGAGCAGTACTTC,CASSQGTYQPYEQYF
TRBJ1-2,TRBV19,NA,NA,TGTGCCAGTAGTATTGCGGGGGACTATGGCTACACCTTC,CASSIAGDYGYTF
TRBJ1-6,TRBV3-1/TRBV3-2,TRBD1,NA,TGTGCCAGCAGCAAGGGACAGGTCAGATCACCCCTCCACTTT,CASSKGQVRSPLHF
TRBJ1-1,TRBV7-2,NA,NA,TGTGCCAGCAAACAGTCGAACACTGAAGCTTTCTTT,CASKQSNTEAFF
TRBJ1-5,TRBV5-6,NA,NA,TGTGCCAGCAGCTCCTGGGAGTACTACAATCAGCCCCAGCATTTT,CASSSWEYYNQPQHF
TRBJ1-3,TRBV5-5,NA,NA,TGTGCCAGCAGCGTACAGGGCTCTGGAAACACCATATATTTT,CASSVQGSGNTIYF
TRBJ1-5,TRBV24-1,NA,few,TGTGCCACCAGTGCTCCCGGGGGGCCCCAGCATTTT,CATSAPGGPQHF
TRBJ2-5,TRBV19,NA,once,TGTGCCAGTAGTCTACAAGAGGGGACCCAGTACTTC,CASSLQEGTQYF
TRBJ1-3,TRBV15,NA,once,TGTGCCACCAGCGCCGCGGGACGGTTTACCATCTCTGGAAACACCATATATTTT,CATSAAGRFTISGNTIYF
TRBJ2-3,TRBV10-3,TRBD1,NA,TGTGCCATCAATGCCGGGACAGGGCCCCCAGATACGCAGTATTTT,CAINAGTGPPDTQYF
TRBJ1-1,TRBV7-2,TRBD1,NA,TGTGCCAGCAGCGCACGACAGGGGGCAAAAGGAAGTGAAGCTTTCTTT,CASSARQGAKGSEAFF
TRBJ2-3,TRBV7-2,NA,NA,TGTGCCAGCAGCTTAGTCGGTCCGAGCACAGATACGCAGTATTTT,CASSLVGPSTDTQYF
TRBJ2-3,TRBV27,NA,few,TGTGCCAGCAGTCCAACGGGTTTGAGAGATACGCAGTATTTT,CASSPTGLRDTQYF
TRBJ1-2,TRBV4-1,NA,NA,TGCGCCAGCAGCCACCGCAGGCAGGGGCAAGCTAACTATGGCTACACCTTC,CASSHRRQGQANYGYTF
TRBJ1-6,TRBV6-5,TRBD1,medium-sized,TGTGCCAGCAGCTACAGGGGAGGACCCCTCCACTTT,CASSYRGGPLHF
TRBJ1-1,TRBV4-2,TRBD1,NA,TGTGCCAGCAGCCGTGGGACAGGGGGGACTGAAGCTTTCTTT,CASSRGTGGTEAFF
TRBJ2-7,TRBV4-2,TRBD1,once,TGTGCCAGCAGCCAAGTAAATACCGGGACAGGGGGGTACGAGCAGTACTTC,CASSQVNTGTGGYEQYF
TRBJ1-1,TRBV5-1,NA,NA,TGCGCCATGGGAGGGGGGCCGGGCACTGAAGCTTTCTTT,CAMGGGPGTEAFF
TRBJ1-2,TRBV11-2,TRBD1,NA,TGTGCCAGCAGCTCTACTCCTGACAGGGGTGGCTACACCTTC,CASSSTPDRGGYTF
TRBJ1-5,TRBV5-1,TRBD1,NA,TGCGCCAGCAGCCCGGGGACAGAAGATCAGCCCCAGCATTTT,CASSPGTEDQPQHF
TRBJ2-7,TRBV5-4,TRBD2,NA,TGTGCCAGCAGCTTAGTAAAACTAGCGGGGGTCTCCTACGAGCAGTACTTC,CASSLVKLAGVSYEQYF
TRBJ2-2,TRBV30,NA,NA,TGTGCCTGGAGTGTCGTGTCGGGGACCGGGGAGCTGTTTTTT,CAWSVVSGTGELFF
TRBJ2-5,TRBV6-5,TRBD1,NA,TGTGCCAGCAGTTACGCAGGACAGGGCACGGAGACCCAGTACTTC,CASSYAGQGTETQYF
TRBJ2-3,TRBV29-1,NA,NA,TGCAGCGTTGAAGTTGCCAGGGGAAGTGCAGATACGCAGTATTTT,CSVEVARGSADTQYF
TRBJ1-2,TRBV28,NA,NA,TGTGCCAGCAGTCTACAGTTTGCCTACACCTTC,CASSLQFAYTF